Each of the 12 T cell receptor beta chains below was sequenced from the same sample in a study of OX40 agonist ivuxolimab in advanced cancers. Produced via immunoSEQ multiplex PCR; TCRdb's table is partial and in-frame only. The sample lists 90,000 to 100,000 clones; nearly 90% were seen once. The sample in question was CD4+ or CD8+ T cells sorted from blood, obtained in a trial of the OX40 agonist ivuxolimab. The receptor source for this set is an adult with an advanced solid tumor such as melanoma, head and neck, liver or kidney cancer.

This clone was recorded a few times. The chain joins TRBV19 to TRBJ1-1; 9 bases align to TRBD1. CDR1 and CDR2 (germline): LNHDA, SQIVND (reference sequence). Trimming at V came to 4 bases and at J to 1 base, leaving 1 base not matched to a gene. The CDR3 has 14 residues. This chain's CDR3 is CASSRTGENTEAFF. The CDR3 coding sequence is TGTGCCAGTAGTAGGACAGGGGAGAACACTGAAGCTTTCTTT.

The genes are TRBV6-5 and TRBJ2-2; D is unresolved. Germline V gene lookup returns CDR1 MNHEY and CDR2 SVGAGI. There are 14 residues in the CDR3. V dropped 1 base and J dropped 2 bases, with 5 bases sitting between them. CDR3 sequence: CASSYFRNTGELFF. Here the CDR3 DNA reads TGTGCCAGCAGTTACTTTCGAAACACCGGGGAGCTGTTTTTT.

This clone was observed a single time. The V call is TRBV19, the J call TRBJ2-5; TRBD2 agrees at 8 bases. V was pared by 1 base and J by 5 bases, with 18 bases of the junction left unmatched. The CDR3 sequence is 19 residues long. CDR1 and CDR2 from the germline V gene are LNHDA and SQIVND (reference sequence). As DNA, the CDR3 is TGTGCCAGTAGTATAGCAGTCCCGGGACTAGGAATTCGTCTGGAGACCCAGTACTTC. Its protein product is CASSIAVPGLGIRLETQYF.

This clone was observed once. This rearrangement joins TRBV29-1 to TRBJ1-5; 8 bases line up with TRBD1. The CDR3 length is 13 residues. Germline lookup yields CDR1 SQVTM and CDR2 ANQGSEA. After removal of 6 bases from V and 5 bases from J, the junction contained 6 bases not matched to a gene. Here the CDR3 DNA reads TGCAGCGTGAAGGGACAGGTAGATCAGCCCCAGCATTTT. Translation: CSVKGQVDQPQHF.

The J gene is TRBJ2-1, the V gene TRBV5-4; D uncertain. Trimming removed 3 bases from V and 0 bases from J, with 19 bases in between. Germline V gene data show CDR1 as SGHNT and CDR2 as YYREEE (reference sequence). The CDR3 extends over 18 amino acids. The CDR3 bases are TGTGCCAGCAGCTCTCTCAGGACCTCTTCGAGCTCCTACAATGAGCAGTTCTTC. Translation: CASSSLRTSSSSYNEQFF.

This clone was seen a handful of times. The rearrangement uses TRBV18 and TRBJ2-5; D gene ambiguous. Germline V gene lookup returns CDR1 KGHSH and CDR2 LQKENI. The V and J ends lost 6 bases and 2 bases respectively, with 13 bases between them. The CDR3 sequence is 14 residues long. CDR3 loop: CASSQGVGQETQYF. The CDR3 DNA follows: TGTGCCAGCTCTCAAGGCGTAGGACAAGAGACCCAGTACTTC. Full variable domain (remainder filled in from reference TRBV18 and TRBJ2-5): NAGVMQNPRHLVRRRGQEARLRCSPMKGHSHVYWYRQLPEEGLKFMVYLQKENIIDESGMPKERFSAEFPKEGPSILRIQQVVRGDSAAYFCASSQGVGQETQYFGPGTRLLVL.

This CDR3 reads CASSLFISGRNEQYF. Here the CDR3 DNA reads TGTGCCAGCAGTTTATTCATTAGCGGGAGGAACGAGCAGTACTTC. The chain combines TRBV27 with TRBJ2-7; 10 bases match TRBD2. Germline V gene data show CDR1 as MNHEY and CDR2 as SMNVEV (reference sequence). The V segment lost 1 base and the J segment 5 bases; nucleotides outside the gene matches: 5. This CDR3 region has 15 residues.

This chain uses TRBV19 with TRBJ1-6, with D possibly TRBD1 on 5 matching bases. CDR1 is LNHDA, CDR2 SQIVND, per germline (reference sequence). The CDR3 is made up of 15 amino acids. V was pared by 7 bases and J by 5 bases, with 15 bases between. CDR3 sequence: CASTRAGTNNSPLHF. In DNA, the CDR3 is TGTGCCAGTACCCGGGCGGGGACTAATAATTCACCCCTCCACTTT.

The chain recombines TRBV30 with TRBJ1-5, with D perhaps TRBD1 (6 bases). There are 17 residues in the CDR3. V gave up 2 bases and J gave up 2 bases, with 19 bases separating them. CDR1 and CDR2 (germline): GTSNPN, SVGIG (reference sequence). The CDR3 nucleotides read TGTGCCTGGAGTAGAAGTCGGGGGCGCGAAGGCAATCAGCCCCAGCATTTT. It encodes CAWSRSRGREGNQPQHF.

This clone appeared a single time. This sequence joins TRBV11-2 and TRBJ2-2; D is unclear. CDR1 and CDR2 (germline): SGHAT, FQNNGV. The length of the CDR3 is 15 residues. The V and J ends lost 3 bases and 2 bases respectively, with 10 bases between them. The CDR3: CASSFLAENTGELFF. In DNA, the CDR3 is TGTGCCAGCAGCTTTTTGGCGGAAAACACCGGGGAGCTGTTTTTT.

The J gene is TRBJ2-6, the V gene TRBV7-8, with D uncertain. The CDR3 covers 15 residues. CDR1 SGHVS and CDR2 FQNEAQ come from the germline V gene. Trimming pared 5 bases from V and 0 bases from J, leaving 8 bases between. The chain's CDR3 is CASSPRGSGANVLTF. The CDR3 bases are TGTGCCAGCAGCCCCCGAGGCTCTGGGGCCAACGTCCTGACTTTC.

The rearrangement links TRBV6-5 to TRBJ1-2; TRBD1 agrees at 9 bases. The CDR3 consists of 14 residues. Germline CDR1 reads MNHEY; CDR2 reads SVGAGI. The ends lost 6 bases at V and 8 bases at J; junction bases unmatched: 10. The CDR3 nucleotides read TGTGCCAGCAGAAAAGGACAGGGGATTGGAGGCTACACCTTC. It translates to CASRKGQGIGGYTF.